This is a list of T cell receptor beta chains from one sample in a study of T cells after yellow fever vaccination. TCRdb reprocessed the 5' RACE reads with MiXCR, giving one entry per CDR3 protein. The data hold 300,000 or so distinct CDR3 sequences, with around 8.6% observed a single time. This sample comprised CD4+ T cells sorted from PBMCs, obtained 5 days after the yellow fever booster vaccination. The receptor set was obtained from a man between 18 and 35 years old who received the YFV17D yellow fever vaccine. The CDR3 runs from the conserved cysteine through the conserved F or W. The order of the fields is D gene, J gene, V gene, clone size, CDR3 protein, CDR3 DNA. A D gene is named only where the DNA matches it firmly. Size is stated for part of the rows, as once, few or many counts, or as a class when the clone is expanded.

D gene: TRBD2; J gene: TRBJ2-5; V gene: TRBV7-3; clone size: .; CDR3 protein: CASSRDYKETQYF; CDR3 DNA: TGTGCCAGCAGCCGGGACTACAAAGAGACCCAGTACTTC
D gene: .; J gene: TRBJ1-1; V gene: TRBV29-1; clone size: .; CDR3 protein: CSVEDLRQNTEAFF; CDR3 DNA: TGCAGCGTTGAAGATCTGAGGCAAAACACTGAAGCTTTCTTT
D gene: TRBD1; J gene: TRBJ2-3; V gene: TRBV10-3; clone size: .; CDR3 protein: CAIRAGTVGTDTQYF; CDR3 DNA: TGTGCCATCAGGGCCGGGACAGTTGGCACAGATACGCAGTATTTT
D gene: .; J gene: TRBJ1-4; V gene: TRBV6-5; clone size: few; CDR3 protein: CASSYEFGSTNEKLFF; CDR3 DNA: TGTGCCAGCAGTTACGAGTTTGGGTCAACTAATGAAAAACTGTTTTTT
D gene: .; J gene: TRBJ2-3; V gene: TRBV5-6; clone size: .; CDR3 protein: CASSSTTRHSTDTQYF; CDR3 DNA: TGTGCCAGCAGCTCGACCACCCGGCACAGCACAGATACGCAGTATTTT
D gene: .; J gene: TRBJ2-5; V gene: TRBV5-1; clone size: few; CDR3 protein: CASSLGLPGPTETQYF; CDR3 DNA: TGCGCCAGCAGCTTGGGACTCCCCGGGCCCACGGAGACCCAGTACTTC
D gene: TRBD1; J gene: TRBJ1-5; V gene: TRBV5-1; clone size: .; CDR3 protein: CASSIGGGGNQPQHF; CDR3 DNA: TGCGCCAGCAGCATAGGGGGCGGGGGCAATCAGCCCCAGCATTTT
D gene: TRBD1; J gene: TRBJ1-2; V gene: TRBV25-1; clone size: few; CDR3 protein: CASSETGINGYTF; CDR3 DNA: TGTGCCAGCAGTGAGACAGGGATTAATGGCTACACCTTC
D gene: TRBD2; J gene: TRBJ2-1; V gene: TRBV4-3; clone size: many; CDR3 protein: CASSQVTGGYNEQFF; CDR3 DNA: TGCGCCAGCAGCCAAGTTACGGGGGGGTACAATGAGCAGTTCTTC
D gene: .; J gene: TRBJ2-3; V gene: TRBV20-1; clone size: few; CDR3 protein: CSALDYSSTDTQYF; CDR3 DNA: TGCAGTGCCCTCGACTATTCTAGCACAGATACGCAGTATTTT
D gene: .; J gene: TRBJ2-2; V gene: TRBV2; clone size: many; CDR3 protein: CASSEGRDTGELFF; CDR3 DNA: TGTGCCAGCAGTGAAGGTAGAGACACCGGGGAGCTGTTTTTT
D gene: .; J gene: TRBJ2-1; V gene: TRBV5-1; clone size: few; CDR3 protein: CASSSEPLSYNEQFF; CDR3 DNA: TGCGCCAGCAGCTCTGAGCCACTCTCCTACAATGAGCAGTTCTTC
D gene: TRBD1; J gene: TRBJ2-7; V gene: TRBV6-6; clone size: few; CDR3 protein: CAGGQGAYEQYF; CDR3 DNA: TGTGCCGGGGGACAGGGAGCCTACGAGCAGTACTTC
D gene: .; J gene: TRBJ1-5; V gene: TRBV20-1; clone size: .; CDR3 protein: CSAGVRDQPQHF; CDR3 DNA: TGCAGTGCTGGGGTACGGGACCAGCCCCAGCATTTT
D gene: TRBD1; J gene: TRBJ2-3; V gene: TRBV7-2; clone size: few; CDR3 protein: CASSLKRTGADTQYF; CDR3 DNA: TGTGCCAGCAGCTTAAAACGGACAGGGGCAGATACGCAGTATTTT
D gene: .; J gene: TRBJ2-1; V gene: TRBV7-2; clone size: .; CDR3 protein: CASSLQPTDLPRGEQFF; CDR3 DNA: TGTGCCAGCAGCTTACAACCGACCGACCTACCAAGGGGTGAGCAGTTCTTC
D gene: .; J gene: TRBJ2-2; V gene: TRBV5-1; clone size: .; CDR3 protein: CASSPWRGARTGELFF; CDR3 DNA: TGCGCCAGCAGCCCCTGGAGGGGGGCCAGGACCGGGGAGCTGTTTTTT
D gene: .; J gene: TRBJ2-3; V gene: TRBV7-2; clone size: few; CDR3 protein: CASSREDSQYTQYF; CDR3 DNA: TGTGCCAGCAGCAGAGAGGACTCACAGTATACGCAGTATTTT
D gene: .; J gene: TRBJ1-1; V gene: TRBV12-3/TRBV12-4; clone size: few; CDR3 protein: CASSVTRNTEAFF; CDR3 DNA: TGTGCCAGCAGTGTGACTAGGAACACTGAAGCTTTCTTT
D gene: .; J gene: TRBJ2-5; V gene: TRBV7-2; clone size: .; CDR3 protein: CASSYNAGKETQYF; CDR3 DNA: TGTGCCAGCAGCTATAACGCGGGGAAGGAGACCCAGTACTTC
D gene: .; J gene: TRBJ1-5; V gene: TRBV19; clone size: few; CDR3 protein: CASSILRTEYSNQPQHF; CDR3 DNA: TGTGCCAGTAGTATTTTACGGACAGAGTATAGCAATCAGCCCCAGCATTTT
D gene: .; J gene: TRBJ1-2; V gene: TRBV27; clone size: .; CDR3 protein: CASSSLQGYYGYTF; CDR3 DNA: TGTGCCAGCAGTTCACTTCAGGGCTACTATGGCTACACCTTC
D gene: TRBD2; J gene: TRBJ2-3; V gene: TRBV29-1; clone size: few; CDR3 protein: CSVGLAGASTDTQYF; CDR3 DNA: TGCAGCGTTGGACTAGCGGGCGCGAGCACAGATACGCAGTATTTT
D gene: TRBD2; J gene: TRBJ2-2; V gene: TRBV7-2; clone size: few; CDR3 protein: CASSVSGGAGGELFF; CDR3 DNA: TGTGCCAGCAGCGTTAGCGGGGGGGCTGGAGGGGAGCTGTTTTTT
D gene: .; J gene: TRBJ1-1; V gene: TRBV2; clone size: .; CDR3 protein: CAIPKPTGFTSPEAFF; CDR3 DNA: TGTGCCATCCCAAAACCAACCGGTTTTACGTCCCCTGAAGCTTTCTTT
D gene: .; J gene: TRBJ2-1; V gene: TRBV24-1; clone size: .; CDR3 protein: CATSQPGGNEQFF; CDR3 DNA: TGTGCCACCAGTCAACCCGGGGGCAATGAGCAGTTCTTC
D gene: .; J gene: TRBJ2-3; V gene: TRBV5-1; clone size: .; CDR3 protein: CASSLCGGPGTDTQYF; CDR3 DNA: TGCGCCAGCAGCTTGTGTGGGGGGCCTGGCACAGATACGCAGTATTTT
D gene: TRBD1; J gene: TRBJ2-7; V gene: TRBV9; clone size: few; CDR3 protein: CASSVDMTGVLGEQYF; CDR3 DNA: TGTGCCAGCAGCGTAGATATGACAGGGGTATTAGGCGAGCAGTACTTC
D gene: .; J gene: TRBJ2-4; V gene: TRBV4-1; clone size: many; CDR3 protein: CASSRTQGLNNIQYF; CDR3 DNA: TGCGCCAGCAGCCGAACCCAGGGGCTGAACAACATTCAGTACTTC
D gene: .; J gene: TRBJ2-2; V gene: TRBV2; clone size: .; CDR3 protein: CASSTQGGGGELFF; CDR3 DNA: TGTGCCAGCAGTACGCAGGGGGGAGGCGGGGAGCTGTTTTTT
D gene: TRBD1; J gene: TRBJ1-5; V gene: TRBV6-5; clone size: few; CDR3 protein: CASSTGDHSNQPQHF; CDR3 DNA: TGTGCCAGCTCCACAGGGGACCATAGCAATCAGCCCCAGCATTTT
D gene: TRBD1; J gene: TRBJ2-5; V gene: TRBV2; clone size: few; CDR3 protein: CASSGDRRETQYF; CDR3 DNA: TGTGCCAGCAGTGGGGACAGGCGAGAGACCCAGTACTTC
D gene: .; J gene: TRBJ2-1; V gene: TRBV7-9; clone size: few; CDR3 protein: CASSFEQVFFEQFF; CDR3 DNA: TGTGCCAGCAGCTTCGAACAGGTCTTTTTCGAGCAGTTCTTC
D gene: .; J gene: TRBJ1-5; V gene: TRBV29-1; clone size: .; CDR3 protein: CSVISDSNQPQHF; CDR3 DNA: TGCAGCGTTATTTCAGATAGCAATCAGCCCCAGCATTTT
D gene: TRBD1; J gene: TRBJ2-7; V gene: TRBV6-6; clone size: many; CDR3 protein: CASSSLQGAFEQYF; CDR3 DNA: TGTGCCAGCAGTTCATTACAGGGGGCGTTCGAGCAGTACTTC
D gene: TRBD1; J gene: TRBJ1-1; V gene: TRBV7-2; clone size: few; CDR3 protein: CASSIDRENTEAFF; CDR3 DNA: TGTGCCAGCAGCATAGACAGGGAGAACACTGAAGCTTTCTTT
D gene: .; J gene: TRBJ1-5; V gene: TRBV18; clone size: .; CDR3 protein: CASSPSTDNQPQHF; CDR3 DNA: TGTGCCAGCTCACCGTCGACGGATAATCAGCCCCAGCATTTT
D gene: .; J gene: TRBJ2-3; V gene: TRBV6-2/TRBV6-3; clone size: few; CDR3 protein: CASSNTRDTQYF; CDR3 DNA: TGTGCCAGCAGCAACACGAGAGATACGCAGTATTTT
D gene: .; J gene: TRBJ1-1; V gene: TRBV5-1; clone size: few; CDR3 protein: CASKDGMNTEAFF; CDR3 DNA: TGCGCCAGCAAAGACGGCATGAACACTGAAGCTTTCTTT
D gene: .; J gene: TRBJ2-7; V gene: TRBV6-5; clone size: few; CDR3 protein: CASRRTGVYAYEQYF; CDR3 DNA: TGTGCCAGCAGACGTACAGGAGTCTATGCCTACGAGCAGTACTTC
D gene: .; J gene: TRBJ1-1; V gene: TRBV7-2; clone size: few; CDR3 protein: CASSFFRGSEAFF; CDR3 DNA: TGTGCCAGCAGCTTTTTTCGGGGCTCTGAAGCTTTCTTT
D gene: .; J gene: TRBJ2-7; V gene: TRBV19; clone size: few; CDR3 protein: CASSRDPSSAYEQYF; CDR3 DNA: TGTGCCAGTAGTCGGGACCCCTCTTCCGCCTACGAGCAGTACTTC
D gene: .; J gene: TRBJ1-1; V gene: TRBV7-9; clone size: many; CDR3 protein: CASSRETEAFF; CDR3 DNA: TGTGCCAGCAGCCGGGAGACTGAAGCTTTCTTT
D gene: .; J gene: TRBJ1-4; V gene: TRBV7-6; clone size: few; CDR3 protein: CASSPDLGAGKLFF; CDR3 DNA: TGTGCCAGCAGCCCCGACTTGGGGGCGGGGAAACTGTTTTTT
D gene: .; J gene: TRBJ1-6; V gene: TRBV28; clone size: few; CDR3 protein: CASSWFARGNSPLHF; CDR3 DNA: TGTGCCAGCAGTTGGTTCGCCAGGGGTAATTCACCCCTCCACTTT
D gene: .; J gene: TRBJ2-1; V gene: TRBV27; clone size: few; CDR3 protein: CASSQSLGGAVYNEQFF; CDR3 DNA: TGTGCCAGCAGTCAATCTTTGGGGGGGGCCGTCTACAATGAGCAGTTCTTC
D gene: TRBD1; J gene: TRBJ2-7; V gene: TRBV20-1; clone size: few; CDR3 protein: CSASPTGQGAREQYF; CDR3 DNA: TGCAGTGCTAGTCCGACTGGGCAGGGGGCCCGCGAGCAGTACTTC
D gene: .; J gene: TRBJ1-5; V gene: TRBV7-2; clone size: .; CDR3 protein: CASSLPGHNNQPQHF; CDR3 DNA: TGTGCCAGCAGCTTACCCGGACATAACAATCAGCCCCAGCATTTT
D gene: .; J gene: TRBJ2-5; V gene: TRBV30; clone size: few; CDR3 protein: CAWSEAREQETQYF; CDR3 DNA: TGTGCCTGGAGTGAAGCAAGGGAGCAAGAGACCCAGTACTTC
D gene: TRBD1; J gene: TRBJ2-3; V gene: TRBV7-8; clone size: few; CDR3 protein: CASRGPGQGLDTQYF; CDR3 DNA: TGTGCCAGCAGGGGACCGGGACAGGGGTTAGATACGCAGTATTTT
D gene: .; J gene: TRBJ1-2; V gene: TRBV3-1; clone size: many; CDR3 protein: CASSLGDGYFYGYTF; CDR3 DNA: TGTGCCAGCAGCCTTGGGGACGGCTACTTCTATGGCTACACCTTC